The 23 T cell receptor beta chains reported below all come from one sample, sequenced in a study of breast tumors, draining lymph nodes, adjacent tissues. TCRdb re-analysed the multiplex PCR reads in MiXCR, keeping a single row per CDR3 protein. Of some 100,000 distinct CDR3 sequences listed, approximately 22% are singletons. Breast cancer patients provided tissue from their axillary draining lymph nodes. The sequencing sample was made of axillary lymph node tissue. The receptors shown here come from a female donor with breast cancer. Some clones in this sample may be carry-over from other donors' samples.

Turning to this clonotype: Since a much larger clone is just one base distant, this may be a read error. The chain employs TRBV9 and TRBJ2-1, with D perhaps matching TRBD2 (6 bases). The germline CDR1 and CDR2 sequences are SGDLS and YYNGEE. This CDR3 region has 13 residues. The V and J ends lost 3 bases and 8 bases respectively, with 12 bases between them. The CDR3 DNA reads TGTGCCAGCAGCGCCCGGGAGAGGGATGAGCAGTTCTTC. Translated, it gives CASSARERDEQFF.

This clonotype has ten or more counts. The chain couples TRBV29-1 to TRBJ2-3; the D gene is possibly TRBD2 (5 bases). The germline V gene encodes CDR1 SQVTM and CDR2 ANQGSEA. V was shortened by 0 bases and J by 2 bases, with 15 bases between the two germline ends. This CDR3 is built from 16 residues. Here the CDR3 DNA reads TGCAGCGTTGAAGACGCTCTAGGAGGCGTCACAGATACGCAGTATTTT. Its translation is CSVEDALGGVTDTQYF.

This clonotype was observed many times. The CDR3 bases are TGCGCCAGCAGTGTGGGACTGAGCTCCTACGAGCAGTACTTC. This translates into CASSVGLSSYEQYF. The rearrangement uses TRBV10-2 and TRBJ2-7; D may be TRBD2 (6 bases). CDR3 length: 14 amino acids. The ends were cut back, 4 bases at V and 0 bases at J, with 10 bases in the middle. CDR1 and CDR2 (germline): WSHSY, SAAADI.

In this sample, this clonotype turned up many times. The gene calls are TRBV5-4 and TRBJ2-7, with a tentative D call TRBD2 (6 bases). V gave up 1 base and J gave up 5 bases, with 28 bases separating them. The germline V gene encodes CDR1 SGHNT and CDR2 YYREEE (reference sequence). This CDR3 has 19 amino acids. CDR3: CASSLPPGRGLGGVHEQYF. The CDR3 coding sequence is TGTGCCAGCAGCTTGCCTCCGGGACGGGGTCTAGGCGGGGTCCACGAGCAGTACTTC.

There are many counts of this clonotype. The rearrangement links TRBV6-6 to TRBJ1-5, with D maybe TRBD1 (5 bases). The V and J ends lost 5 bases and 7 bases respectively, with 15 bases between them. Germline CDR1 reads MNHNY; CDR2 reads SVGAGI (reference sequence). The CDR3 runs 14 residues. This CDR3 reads CASSQGPGSQPQHF. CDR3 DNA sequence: TGTGCCAGCAGTCAAGGACCAGGGAGCCAGCCCCAGCATTTT.

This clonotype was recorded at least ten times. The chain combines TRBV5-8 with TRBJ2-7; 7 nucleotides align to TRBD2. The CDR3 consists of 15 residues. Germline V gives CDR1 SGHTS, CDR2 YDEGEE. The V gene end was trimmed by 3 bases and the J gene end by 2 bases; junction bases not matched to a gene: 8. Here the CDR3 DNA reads TGTGCCAGCAGCTATGGGGTCACTAGCGCCTACGAGCAGTACTTC. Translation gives CASSYGVTSAYEQYF. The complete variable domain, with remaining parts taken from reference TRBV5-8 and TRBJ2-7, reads EAGVTQSPTHLIKTRGQQATLRCSPISGHTSVYWYQQALGLGLQFLLWYDEGEERNRGNFPPRFSGRQFPNYSSELNVNALELEDSALYLCASSYGVTSAYEQYFGPGTRLTVT.

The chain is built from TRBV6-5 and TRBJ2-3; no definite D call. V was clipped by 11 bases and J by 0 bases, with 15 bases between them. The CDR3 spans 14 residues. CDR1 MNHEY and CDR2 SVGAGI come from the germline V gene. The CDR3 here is CAAASGTSTDTQYF. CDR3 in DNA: TGTGCCGCGGCCTCTGGCACTAGCACAGATACGCAGTATTTT.

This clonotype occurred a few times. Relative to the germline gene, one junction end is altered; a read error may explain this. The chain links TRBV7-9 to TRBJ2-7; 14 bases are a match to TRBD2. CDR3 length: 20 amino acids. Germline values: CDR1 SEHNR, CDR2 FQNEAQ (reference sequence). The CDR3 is CTSSLGRGLAGVNLRDEQYF. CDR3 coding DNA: TGTACCAGCAGCTTGGGCCGGGGACTAGCGGGAGTAAATTTGCGGGACGAGCAGTACTTC.

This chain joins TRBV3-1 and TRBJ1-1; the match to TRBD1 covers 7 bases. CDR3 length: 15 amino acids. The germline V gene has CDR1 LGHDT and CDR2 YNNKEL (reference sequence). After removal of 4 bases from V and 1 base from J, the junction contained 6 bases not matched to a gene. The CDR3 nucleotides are TGTGCCAGCAGCCTGCAGGGGGTCCAGAACACTGAAGCTTTCTTT. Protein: CASSLQGVQNTEAFF. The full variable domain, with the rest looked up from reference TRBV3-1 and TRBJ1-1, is DTAVSQTPKYLVTQMGNDKSIKCEQNLGHDTMYWYKQDSKKFLKIMFSYNNKELIINETVPNRFSPKSPDKAHLNLHINSLELGDSAVYFCASSLQGVQNTEAFFGQGTRLTVV.

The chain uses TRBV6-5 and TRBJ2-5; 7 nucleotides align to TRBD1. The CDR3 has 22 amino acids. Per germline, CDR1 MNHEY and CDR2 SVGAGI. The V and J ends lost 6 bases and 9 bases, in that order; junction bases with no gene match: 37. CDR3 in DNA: TGTGCCAGCAGCCTACCCCACAGGGGTTATCCGGACTTGATGAGTTATCCGGAGGCCCAGTACTTC. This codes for CASSLPHRGYPDLMSYPEAQYF.

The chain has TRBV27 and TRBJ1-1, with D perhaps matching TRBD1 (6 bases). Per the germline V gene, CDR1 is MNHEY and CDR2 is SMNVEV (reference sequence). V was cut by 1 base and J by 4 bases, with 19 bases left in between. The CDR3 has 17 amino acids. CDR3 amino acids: CASSLFGTGLLSTEAFF. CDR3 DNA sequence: TGTGCCAGCAGTTTATTCGGAACAGGGCTGTTGAGCACTGAAGCTTTCTTT.

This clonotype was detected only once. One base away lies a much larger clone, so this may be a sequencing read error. CDR3 region: CASTKLAGRGEQYF. CDR3 bases: TGTGCCAGCACTAAACTAGCGGGGAGAGGGGAGCAGTACTTC. The chain has TRBV27 and TRBJ2-7, with 10 bases matching TRBD2. V shed 7 bases and J 7 bases; nucleotides not matched to a gene: 10. The CDR3 has 14 residues. Germline lookup yields CDR1 MNHEY and CDR2 SMNVEV (reference sequence).

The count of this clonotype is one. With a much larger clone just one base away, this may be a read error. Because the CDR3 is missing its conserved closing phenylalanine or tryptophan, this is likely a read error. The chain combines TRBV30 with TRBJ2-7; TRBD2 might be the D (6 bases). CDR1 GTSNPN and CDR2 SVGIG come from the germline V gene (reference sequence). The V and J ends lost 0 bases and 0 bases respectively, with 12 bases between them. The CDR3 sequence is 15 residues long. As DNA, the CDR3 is TGTGCCTGGAGTGTAGGGGCGGGAAGCTCCTACGAGCAGTACCTC. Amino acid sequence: CAWSVGAGSSYEQYL.

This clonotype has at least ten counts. CDR3 sequence (DNA): TGCGCCAGCAGTGGACTAGCGAACGGGGAGCTGTTTTTT. Protein product: CASSGLANGELFF. The chain combines TRBV10-2 with TRBJ2-2, with 8 nucleotides matching TRBD2. CDR1 and CDR2 (germline): WSHSY, SAAADI. This CDR3 spans 13 amino acids. Losses at the gene ends were 4 bases for V and 7 bases for J; bases not matched to a gene: 2.

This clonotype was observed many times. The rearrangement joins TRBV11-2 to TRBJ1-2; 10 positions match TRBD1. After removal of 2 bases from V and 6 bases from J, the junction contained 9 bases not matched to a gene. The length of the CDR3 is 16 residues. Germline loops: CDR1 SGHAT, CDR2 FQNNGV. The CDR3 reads CASSLLKGQGTDGYTF. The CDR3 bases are TGTGCCAGCAGCTTATTGAAGGGACAGGGGACTGATGGCTACACCTTC.

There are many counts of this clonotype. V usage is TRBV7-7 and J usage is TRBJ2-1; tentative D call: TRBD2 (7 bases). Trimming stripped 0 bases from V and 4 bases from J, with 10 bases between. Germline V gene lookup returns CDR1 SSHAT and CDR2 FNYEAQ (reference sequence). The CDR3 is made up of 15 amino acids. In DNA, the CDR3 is TGTGCCAGCAGCTTAGCGGGGGGGCAATACAATGAGCAGTTCTTC. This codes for CASSLAGGQYNEQFF.

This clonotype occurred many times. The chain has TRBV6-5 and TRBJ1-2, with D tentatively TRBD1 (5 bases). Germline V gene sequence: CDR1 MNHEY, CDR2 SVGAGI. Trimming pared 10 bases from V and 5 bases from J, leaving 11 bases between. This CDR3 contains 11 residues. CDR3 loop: CATSRGYGYTF. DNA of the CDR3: TGTGCCACTAGTCGGGGGTATGGCTACACCTTC.

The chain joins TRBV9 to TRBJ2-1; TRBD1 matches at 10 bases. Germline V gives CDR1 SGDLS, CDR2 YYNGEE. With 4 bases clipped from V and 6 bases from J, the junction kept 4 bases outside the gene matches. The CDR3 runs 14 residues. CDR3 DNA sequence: TGTGCCAGCAGCTCCCGGACAGGGGGCAATGAGCAGTTCTTC. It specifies CASSSRTGGNEQFF.

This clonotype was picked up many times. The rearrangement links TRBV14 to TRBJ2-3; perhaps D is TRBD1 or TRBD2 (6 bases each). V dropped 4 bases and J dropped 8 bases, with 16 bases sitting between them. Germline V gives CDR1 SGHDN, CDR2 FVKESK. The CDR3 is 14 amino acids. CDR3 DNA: TGTGCCAGCAGCCCGTTGGGGGGCGCGGGTACGCAGTATTTT. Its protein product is CASSPLGGAGTQYF. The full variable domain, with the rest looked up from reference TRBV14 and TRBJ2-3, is EAGVTQFPSHSVIEKGQTVTLRCDPISGHDNLYWYRRVMGKEIKFLLHFVKESKQDESGMPNNRFLAERTGGTYSTLKVQPAELEDSGVYFCASSPLGGAGTQYFGPGTRLTVL.

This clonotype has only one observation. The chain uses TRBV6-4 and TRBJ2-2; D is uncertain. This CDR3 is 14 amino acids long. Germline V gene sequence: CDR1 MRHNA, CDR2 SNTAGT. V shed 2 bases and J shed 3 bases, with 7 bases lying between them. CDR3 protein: CASSDGQDTGELFF. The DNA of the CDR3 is TGTGCCAGCAGTGACGGGCAGGACACCGGGGAGCTGTTTTTT.

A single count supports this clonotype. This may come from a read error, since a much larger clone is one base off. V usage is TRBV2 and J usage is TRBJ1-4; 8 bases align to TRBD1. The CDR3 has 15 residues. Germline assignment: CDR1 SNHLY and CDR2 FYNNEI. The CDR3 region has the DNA TGTGCCAGCAGTGAGGGCAGGGGGCTAAATGAAAAACTGCTTTTT. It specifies CASSEGRGLNEKLLF.

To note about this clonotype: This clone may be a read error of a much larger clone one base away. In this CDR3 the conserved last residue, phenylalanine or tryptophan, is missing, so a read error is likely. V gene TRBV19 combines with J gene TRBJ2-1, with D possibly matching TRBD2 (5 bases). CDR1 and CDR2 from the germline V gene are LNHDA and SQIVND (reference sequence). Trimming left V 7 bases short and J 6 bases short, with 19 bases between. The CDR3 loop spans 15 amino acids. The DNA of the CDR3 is TGTGCCAGTACCTCCGTTGAGGGCCTTTTCAATGAGCAGTTCTCC. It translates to CASTSVEGLFNEQFS.

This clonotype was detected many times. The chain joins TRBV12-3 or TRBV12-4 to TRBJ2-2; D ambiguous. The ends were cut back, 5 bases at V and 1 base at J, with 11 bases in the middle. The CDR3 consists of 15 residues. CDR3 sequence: CASSLMWRNTGELFF. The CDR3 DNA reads TGTGCCAGCAGTCTGATGTGGAGGAACACCGGGGAGCTGTTTTTT.